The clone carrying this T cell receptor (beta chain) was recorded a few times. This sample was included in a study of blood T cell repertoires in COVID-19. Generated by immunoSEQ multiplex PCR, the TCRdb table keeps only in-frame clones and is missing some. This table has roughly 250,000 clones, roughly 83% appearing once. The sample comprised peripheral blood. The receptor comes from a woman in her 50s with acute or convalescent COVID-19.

In DNA, the CDR3 is TGTGCCAGTAGAGGGACAGGGAAAGAGACCCAGTACTTC. It is translated as CASRGTGKETQYF. This chain uses TRBV19 with TRBJ2-5, with 9 bases aligning to TRBD1. Trimming removed 6 bases from V and 3 bases from J; junction bases left unmatched: 2. The V gene's germline CDR1 is LNHDA and CDR2 SQIVND (reference sequence). This CDR3 is 13 amino acids long.